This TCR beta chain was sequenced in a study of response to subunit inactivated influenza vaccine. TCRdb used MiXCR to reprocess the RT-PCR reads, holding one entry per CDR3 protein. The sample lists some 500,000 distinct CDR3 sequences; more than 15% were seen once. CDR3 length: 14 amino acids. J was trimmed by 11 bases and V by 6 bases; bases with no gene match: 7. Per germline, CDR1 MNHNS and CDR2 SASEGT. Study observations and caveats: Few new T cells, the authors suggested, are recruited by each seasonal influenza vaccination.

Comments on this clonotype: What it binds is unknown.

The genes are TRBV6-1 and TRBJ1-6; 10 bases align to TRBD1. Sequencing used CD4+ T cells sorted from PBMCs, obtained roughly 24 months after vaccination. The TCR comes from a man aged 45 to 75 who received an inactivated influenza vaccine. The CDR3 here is CASRGTGARTPLHF. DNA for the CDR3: TGTGCCAGCAGGGGGACAGGGGCTCGCACACCCCTCCACTTT.